These 30 T cell receptor beta chains came from one sample sequenced in a study of OX40 agonist ivuxolimab in advanced cancers. Only in-frame clones appear in the TCRdb table, and some are missing; sequencing was by immunoSEQ multiplex PCR. The table shows fewer than 80,000 clones, with roughly 88% occurring only once. The specimen comprised CD4+ or CD8+ T cells sorted from blood, sampled in a trial of the OX40 agonist ivuxolimab. These TCRs come from an adult with an advanced solid tumor such as melanoma, head and neck, liver or kidney cancer.

This clone has a single count. The rearrangement links TRBV6-1 to TRBJ1-6; TRBD1 matches at 9 bases. Germline CDR1 and CDR2: MNHNS and SASEGT. The CDR3 has 15 amino acids. V gave up 7 bases and J gave up 7 bases; unmatched junction bases: 8. The DNA for the CDR3 is TGTGCCAGCACCCTCCTGACAGGGGGGAATTCACCCCTCCACTTT. Protein: CASTLLTGGNSPLHF.

The chain links TRBV7-9 to TRBJ2-5; possibly TRBD1 for D (5 bases). Germline V gene data show CDR1 as SEHNR and CDR2 as FQNEAQ (reference sequence). Trimming pared 9 bases from V and 3 bases from J, leaving 8 bases between. CDR3 length: 11 residues. In DNA form, the CDR3 reads TGTGCCAGTACCAGGGAAGAGACCCAGTACTTC. Encoded protein: CASTREETQYF.

The genes are TRBV7-9 and TRBJ1-2, with 10 nucleotides matching TRBD1. The germline CDR1 and CDR2 sequences are SEHNR and FQNEAQ (reference sequence). This CDR3 has 13 amino acids. The V segment lost 5 bases and the J segment 4 bases; nucleotides outside the gene matches: 1. CDR3 amino acids: CASSRTGGYGYTF. In nucleotides, the CDR3 is TGTGCCAGCAGCCGGACAGGGGGCTATGGCTACACCTTC.

This clone was picked up a small number of times. V and J are TRBV11-2 and TRBJ1-6; the match to TRBD1 covers 7 bases. The germline V gene encodes CDR1 SGHAT and CDR2 FQNNGV. This CDR3 is built from 14 residues. J was trimmed by 6 bases and V by 4 bases; bases with no gene match: 3. The CDR3 is CASSSYRGNSPLHF. For the CDR3, the DNA is TGTGCCAGCAGCTCATACAGGGGTAATTCACCCCTCCACTTT. The full variable domain, completed using reference TRBV11-2 and TRBJ1-6, is EAGVAQSPRYKIIEKRQSVAFWCNPISGHATLYWYQQILGQGPKLLIQFQNNGVVDDSQLPKDRFSAERLKGVDSTLKIQPAKLEDSAVYLCASSSYRGNSPLHFGNGTRLTVT.

The chain uses TRBV6-6 and TRBJ2-3; no clear D. V lost 0 bases and J lost 8, with 6 bases in between. CDR3 length equals 12 residues. CDR1 is MNHNY, CDR2 SVGAGI, per germline (reference sequence). CDR3 sequence: CASSYSGGTQYF. The CDR3 DNA sequence: TGTGCCAGCAGTTACTCGGGTGGTACGCAGTATTTT.

The chain uses TRBV7-3 and TRBJ2-5; 8 nucleotides align to TRBD2. Germline trimming cut 4 bases from V and 9 bases from J; bases unmatched to any gene: 10. CDR3 length equals 14 residues. Germline assignment: CDR1 SGHTA and CDR2 FQGTGA. As DNA, the CDR3 is TGTGCCAGCAGCTCCGCGGGGGGCCGGGGGGCCCAGTACTTC. Translation gives CASSSAGGRGAQYF.

The V gene is TRBV7-3, the J gene TRBJ2-3; no clear D gene. The CDR3 has 17 amino acids. V lost 5 bases and J 1 base, leaving 19 bases between the germline ends. Germline V gene lookup returns CDR1 SGHTA and CDR2 FQGTGA. The CDR3: CASSHPPRRPGTDTQYF. CDR3 nucleotides: TGTGCCAGCAGCCACCCCCCCAGGCGGCCTGGCACAGATACGCAGTATTTT.

The CDR3 sequence is CASSLMGANEKLFF. The DNA of the CDR3 is TGTGCCAGCAGCTTAATGGGGGCTAATGAAAAACTGTTTTTT. This chain joins TRBV11-2 and TRBJ1-4; possibly TRBD1 for D (5 bases). Trimming cost V 2 bases and J 3 bases, with 7 bases left between them. Germline CDR1 reads SGHAT; CDR2 reads FQNNGV. The CDR3 is 14 residues long.

The chain recombines TRBV6-5 with TRBJ2-7, with 9 bases that match TRBD1. The CDR3 is 15 amino acids. Germline CDR1 is MNHEY and CDR2 is SVGAGI. After removal of 5 bases from V and 6 bases from J, the junction contained 11 bases not matched to a gene. The CDR3 loop reads CASSRPGTGMGEQYF. The CDR3 DNA sequence: TGTGCCAGCAGTCGTCCCGGGACAGGGATGGGCGAGCAGTACTTC.

V usage is TRBV6-4 and J usage is TRBJ1-2, with 9 bases lining up with TRBD1. This CDR3 region has 14 residues. Unmatched junction bases numbered 9, after V lost 5 bases and J lost 8 bases. Germline-derived CDR1 and CDR2 are MRHNA and SNTAGT. CDR3 DNA sequence: TGTGCCAGCAGTCCGGGACAGGGTTTCCTCGGCTACACCTTC. This encodes CASSPGQGFLGYTF.

This clone showed up just once. V usage is TRBV2 and J usage is TRBJ1-1; D is unresolved. Germline loops: CDR1 SNHLY, CDR2 FYNNEI. The CDR3 runs 13 residues. The V gene lost 6 bases and the J gene lost 10 bases, with 18 bases spanning the gap. The CDR3 region is CASSYTSGPTAFF. The CDR3 DNA is TGTGCCAGCAGCTACACGAGCGGACCCACAGCTTTCTTT.

The genes are TRBV10-2 and TRBJ2-5, with 9 bases identical to TRBD2. This CDR3 spans 16 amino acids. The V gene end was trimmed by 6 bases and the J gene end by 1 base; junction bases not matched to a gene: 9. Looked up from germline, CDR1 is WSHSY and CDR2 is SAAADI. CDR3 DNA sequence: TGCGCCAGCAGCGGGAGGGGCGGGGGGGCCCAAGAGACCCAGTACTTC. Translated, it gives CASSGRGGGAQETQYF.

This clone appeared a few times. The V gene is TRBV7-3, the J gene TRBJ1-1; TRBD1 matches at 7 bases. This CDR3 region has 14 residues. Per germline, CDR1 SGHTA and CDR2 FQGTGA. V trimming: 5 bases; J trimming: 4 bases; junction bases outside the gene matches: 7. The CDR3 loop reads CASSLQQGGTEAFF. CDR3 nucleotides: TGTGCCAGCAGCCTACAGCAGGGGGGCACTGAAGCTTTCTTT.

The chain uses TRBV19 and TRBJ2-3; D unresolved. CDR1 LNHDA and CDR2 SQIVND come from the germline V gene (reference sequence). Trimming cost V 0 bases and J 5 bases, with 6 bases left between them. The CDR3 is 13 residues long. The CDR3 spells CASSIEYRDTQYF. CDR3 nucleotides: TGTGCCAGTAGTATAGAGTACAGAGATACGCAGTATTTT.

The rearrangement uses TRBV7-9 and TRBJ1-2, with D unresolved. V was clipped by 0 bases and J by 2 bases, with 10 bases between them. The CDR3 extends over 15 amino acids. Germline V lookup: CDR1 SEHNR, CDR2 FQNEAQ (reference sequence). The CDR3 protein is CASSLALTGNYGYTF. The CDR3 DNA follows: TGTGCCAGCAGCTTAGCCCTGACGGGGAACTATGGCTACACCTTC.

The V call is TRBV10-3, the J call TRBJ1-3, with unresolved D. Germline V gene sequence: CDR1 ENHRY, CDR2 SYGVKD. V lost 0 bases and J 1 base, leaving 7 bases between the germline ends. This CDR3 is 15 amino acids long. The CDR3 reads CAISESLLSGNTIYF. The CDR3 coding sequence is TGTGCCATCAGTGAGTCTTTGTTGTCTGGAAACACCATATATTTT.

The rearrangement uses TRBV20-1 and TRBJ2-7; D not resolved. Germline V lookup: CDR1 DFQATT, CDR2 SNEGSKA (reference sequence). V was shortened by 6 bases and J by 4 bases, with 10 bases between the two germline ends. The CDR3 consists of 11 residues. The CDR3: CSAQHRYEQYF. CDR3 nucleotide sequence: TGCAGTGCGCAGCACCGTTACGAGCAGTACTTC.

V gene TRBV5-4 combines with J gene TRBJ2-5; perhaps TRBD2 as D (7 bases). This CDR3 spans 14 amino acids. Between the trimmed V and J ends, which lost 0 bases and 5 bases, there was a span of 11 bases. From germline, CDR1 is SGHNT and CDR2 YYREEE (reference sequence). The CDR3 coding sequence is TGTGCCAGCAGCTTGGAGGGGGGGTTCGAGACCCAGTACTTC. It translates to CASSLEGGFETQYF.

The gene calls are TRBV11-2 and TRBJ2-7; 8 nucleotides line up with TRBD1. This CDR3 is 17 amino acids long. CDR1 and CDR2 (germline): SGHAT, FQNNGV. V was clipped by 1 base and J by 3 bases; unmatched bases: 11. CDR3 nucleotide sequence: TGTGCCAGCAGCTTAGGGGCCCGGGACAGGCGATACTACGAGCAGTACTTC. Protein product: CASSLGARDRRYYEQYF.

The J gene is TRBJ1-5, the V gene TRBV7-2, with unresolved D. Trimming took off 5 bases at V and 0 bases at J, with 11 bases between the two ends. From germline, CDR1 is SGHTA and CDR2 FQGNSA. This CDR3 has 15 amino acids. CDR3 sequence (DNA): TGTGCCAGCAGCCAGGACGGTTATAGCAATCAGCCCCAGCATTTT. It yields the protein CASSQDGYSNQPQHF. The whole variable domain, remainder taken from reference TRBV7-2 and TRBJ1-5, is GAGVSQSPSNKVTEKGKDVELRCDPISGHTALYWYRQSLGQGLEFLIYFQGNSAPDKSGLPSDRFSAERTGGSVSTLTIQRTQQEDSAVYLCASSQDGYSNQPQHFGDGTRLSIL.

This sequence joins TRBV2 and TRBJ1-5; no clear D. The CDR3 extends over 13 amino acids. Per germline, CDR1 SNHLY and CDR2 FYNNEI. Trimming took 7 bases from V and 0 from J, leaving 7 bases between them. The CDR3 coding sequence is TGTGCCAGCATGGTCAGTAGCAATCAGCCCCAGCATTTT. It yields the protein CASMVSSNQPQHF.

The rearrangement uses TRBV28 and TRBJ1-2; D is uncertain. This CDR3 has 11 amino acids. CDR1 is MDHEN, CDR2 SYDVKM, per germline. The ends were cut back, 4 bases at V and 8 bases at J, with 8 bases in the middle. In nucleotides, the CDR3 is TGTGCCAGCAGTTCCCGGATCGGCTACACCTTC. Translation gives CASSSRIGYTF.

V is TRBV6-1 and J is TRBJ1-5; D gene ambiguous. V was pared by 5 bases and J by 0 bases, with 8 bases between. The germline CDR1 and CDR2 sequences are MNHNS and SASEGT. The CDR3 runs 14 residues. CDR3 coding DNA: TGTGCCAGCAGTTCGTCGAATAGCAATCAGCCCCAGCATTTT. As protein: CASSSSNSNQPQHF.

The chain is built from TRBV5-6 and TRBJ1-5; D unresolved. Germline V gene sequence: CDR1 SGHDT, CDR2 YYEEEE. Trimming took off 0 bases at V and 6 bases at J, with 4 bases between the two ends. The CDR3 spans 12 residues. CDR3 nucleotides: TGTGCCAGCAGCTTGGATTCTCAGCCCCAGCATTTT. It codes for CASSLDSQPQHF.

V is TRBV29-1 and J is TRBJ2-5; D assignment may be TRBD1 or TRBD2 (5 bases each). The CDR3 is 12 residues long. CDR1 SQVTM and CDR2 ANQGSEA come from the germline V gene. With 6 bases removed from V and 4 bases from J, the gap between germline ends came to 12 bases. CDR3 amino acids: CSVEGPRETQYF. The CDR3, as DNA: TGCAGCGTCGAGGGGCCTCGAGAGACCCAGTACTTC.

V is TRBV15 and J is TRBJ2-7; D gene uncertain. The germline V and J ends were trimmed by 6 bases and 3 bases, with 12 bases remaining between them. The CDR3 contains 13 residues. From germline, CDR1 is LNHNV and CDR2 YYDKDF (reference sequence). The CDR3 sequence is CATSLGPLYEQYF. The CDR3, as DNA: TGTGCCACCAGTCTTGGGCCTCTCTACGAGCAGTACTTC.

The chain joins TRBV7-2 to TRBJ2-5; D possibly corresponds to TRBD2 (5 bases). This CDR3 is 16 amino acids long. In germline, CDR1 is SGHTA, CDR2 FQGNSA. V shed 5 bases and J shed 4 bases, with 20 bases lying between them. The CDR3 here is CASSPRRADRGETQYF. As DNA, the CDR3 is TGTGCCAGCAGCCCACGCCGGGCCGACCGGGGAGAGACCCAGTACTTC. Full variable domain (rest looked up from reference TRBV7-2 and TRBJ2-5): GAGVSQSPSNKVTEKGKDVELRCDPISGHTALYWYRQSLGQGLEFLIYFQGNSAPDKSGLPSDRFSAERTGGSVSTLTIQRTQQEDSAVYLCASSPRRADRGETQYFGPGTRLLVL.

The J gene is TRBJ2-3, the V gene TRBV7-2; TRBD2 aligns across 9 bases. V lost 3 bases to trimming and J lost 4 bases; unmatched junction nucleotides: 11. Germline lookup yields CDR1 SGHTA and CDR2 FQGNSA. The CDR3 loop spans 17 amino acids. The CDR3 is CASSFAGGHFSADTQYF. CDR3 DNA: TGTGCCAGCAGCTTTGCGGGGGGGCATTTCAGCGCAGATACGCAGTATTTT.

The chain is built from TRBV6-5 and TRBJ1-4; tentative D call: TRBD1 (5 bases). V was trimmed by 2 bases and J by 7 bases, leaving 14 bases between them. The CDR3 extends over 15 amino acids. Per germline, CDR1 MNHEY and CDR2 SVGAGI. The CDR3: CASSYGHGGSEKLFF. CDR3 bases: TGTGCCAGCAGTTACGGTCACGGGGGTTCTGAAAAACTGTTTTTT.

CDR3: CASSTPSYGYTF. In DNA, the CDR3 is TGTGCCAGCAGTACACCTAGCTATGGCTACACCTTC. The chain uses TRBV6-5 and TRBJ1-2, with D uncertain. CDR1 MNHEY and CDR2 SVGAGI come from the germline V gene. The CDR3 has 12 residues. The V and J ends lost 5 bases and 4 bases respectively, with 8 bases between them.